What follows are 23 T cell receptor beta chains derived from one specimen sequenced in a study of control samples from healthy donors and cancer patients. TCRdb's table, derived via immunoSEQ multiplex PCR, lists solely in-frame clones and lacks some. The data hold about 63,000 clones, with 70% to 90% observed a single time. Sequencing was performed on blood. The receptors were sampled from a man in his forties in good health.

This clone has only a few counts. Distinct nucleotide sequences in the sample also encode this CDR3. The chain carries TRBV6-5 and TRBJ2-5, with a tentative D call TRBD1 (5 bases). CDR3 length: 13 residues. The germline CDR1 and CDR2 sequences are MNHEY and SVGAGI. The V end was cut by 3 bases, the J end by 5 bases, with 10 bases between. The CDR3 sequence is CASSYAGWETQYF. The CDR3 DNA sequence: TGTGCCAGCAGTTATGCAGGGTGGGAGACCCAGTACTTC.

A few counts support this clone. The chain couples TRBV5-1 to TRBJ1-1; D gene uncertain. The CDR3 extends over 13 amino acids. With 4 bases removed from V and 0 bases from J, the gap between germline ends came to 7 bases. In germline, CDR1 is SGHRS, CDR2 YFSETQ. The CDR3, as DNA: TGCGCCAGCAGCGTCGGGGTGAACACTGAAGCTTTCTTT. It is translated as CASSVGVNTEAFF.

This chain uses TRBV7-2 with TRBJ1-4; the match to TRBD1 covers 10 bases. CDR3 length: 15 residues. The V segment lost 5 bases and the J segment 4 bases; nucleotides outside the gene matches: 4. CDR1 and CDR2 (germline): SGHTA, FQGNSA. For the CDR3, the DNA is TGTGCCAGCAGCCTGGGACAGGGGAATAATGAAAAACTGTTTTTT. Its translation: CASSLGQGNNEKLFF.

The J gene is TRBJ2-1, the V gene TRBV5-4; 13 nucleotides match TRBD2. The length of the CDR3 is 15 residues. The germline CDR1 and CDR2 sequences are SGHNT and YYREEE (reference sequence). The trim removed 4 bases at V and 6 bases at J, leaving 4 bases unmatched. The CDR3 bases are TGTGCCAGCAGCGAGACTAGCGGGAGGTCCAATGAGCAGTTCTTC. This codes for CASSETSGRSNEQFF.

The chain carries TRBV20-1 and TRBJ2-7, with D possibly being TRBD2 (5 bases). V was trimmed by 3 bases and J by 3 bases, leaving 9 bases between them. The CDR3 is made up of 12 amino acids. Germline values: CDR1 DFQATT, CDR2 SNEGSKA (reference sequence). The CDR3 region has the DNA TGCAGTGCTAGTTCGCGGGTCTACGAGCAGTACTTC. Translating gives CSASSRVYEQYF.

The rearrangement uses TRBV10-3 and TRBJ2-5, with 9 bases fitting TRBD1. Germline values: CDR1 ENHRY, CDR2 SYGVKD. V shed 0 bases and J 6 bases; nucleotides not matched to a gene: 8. The CDR3 is 16 residues long. The CDR3 nucleotides read TGTGCCATCAGTGAGTCTAAGAACAGGGGGCCTCAGACCCAGTACTTC. It specifies CAISESKNRGPQTQYF.

The chain combines TRBV5-1 with TRBJ2-3; TRBD2 agrees at 13 bases. The CDR3 has 16 residues. V dropped 4 bases and J dropped 4; count of bases not matched to a gene: 6. Per germline, CDR1 SGHRS and CDR2 YFSETQ. CDR3 in DNA: TGCGCCAGCAGCGCCGGACTAGCGGGAGATTCAGATACGCAGTATTTT. It encodes CASSAGLAGDSDTQYF.

The genes are TRBV2 and TRBJ2-7; D unresolved. V lost 5 bases and J lost 0, with 35 bases in between. Germline CDR1 is SNHLY and CDR2 is FYNNEI. CDR3 length: 22 residues. CDR3 bases: TGTGCCAGCAGTAACAAGGCTCACTCTAGTACACATGAAAGCGCTAGCTCCTACGAGCAGTACTTC. Amino acids: CASSNKAHSSTHESASSYEQYF.

The chain has TRBV19 and TRBJ2-3; 13 bases are shared with TRBD2. V lost 4 bases and J lost 4; bases outside the gene matches: 5. In germline, CDR1 is LNHDA, CDR2 SQIVND (reference sequence). This CDR3 contains 16 residues. The DNA of the CDR3 is TGTGCCAGTAGTAGGACTAGCGGGAGTATAGCAGATACGCAGTATTTT. Translated: CASSRTSGSIADTQYF.

The chain joins TRBV3-1 (or the pseudogene TRBV3-2) to TRBJ2-2, with 8 bases aligning to TRBD2. The CDR3 spans 17 residues. V lost 4 bases and J lost 4; bases outside the gene matches: 11. Germline lookup yields CDR1 LGHDT and CDR2 YNNKEL (reference sequence). CDR3 coding DNA: TGTGCCAGCAGCCCACCTTCGGGGGGGCTCGGCACCGGGGAGCTGTTTTTT. This gives the protein CASSPPSGGLGTGELFF.

The genes are TRBV5-1 and TRBJ1-1; D gene ambiguous. The CDR3 length is 15 residues. In germline, CDR1 is SGHRS, CDR2 YFSETQ. V lost 1 base and J lost 0, with 10 bases in between. DNA for the CDR3: TGCGCCAGCAGCTTGCACCAGCTTCTGAACACTGAAGCTTTCTTT. Translating it yields CASSLHQLLNTEAFF. Drawing the rest from reference TRBV5-1 and TRBJ1-1, the complete variable domain is KAGVTQTPRYLIKTRGQQVTLSCSPISGHRSVSWYQQTPGQGLQFLFEYFSETQRNKGNFPGRFSGRQFSNSRSEMNVSTLELGDSALYLCASSLHQLLNTEAFFGQGTRLTVV.

The chain couples TRBV28 to TRBJ2-7; D not resolved. The CDR3 is made up of 13 amino acids. Germline V gives CDR1 MDHEN, CDR2 SYDVKM. The V end was cut by 7 bases, the J end by 6 bases, with 16 bases between. Here the CDR3 reads CASKSGPWGEQYF. In DNA form, the CDR3 reads TGTGCCAGCAAATCCGGGCCCTGGGGCGAGCAGTACTTC.

The chain carries TRBV9 and TRBJ2-5; D is possibly TRBD1 (6 bases). Germline V gene data show CDR1 as SGDLS and CDR2 as YYNGEE. Trimming pared 3 bases from V and 5 bases from J, leaving 17 bases between. The CDR3 spans 15 residues. This CDR3 is CASSARGSTGETQYF. The CDR3 DNA reads TGTGCCAGCAGCGCGAGGGGGTCTACAGGGGAGACCCAGTACTTC.

The gene calls are TRBV12-3 or TRBV12-4 and TRBJ1-1; the D gene is possibly TRBD1 (5 bases). Trimming removed 6 bases from V and 2 bases from J, with 7 bases in between. The CDR3 length is 12 residues. This CDR3 is CASRGENTEAFF. CDR3 nucleotide sequence: TGTGCCAGCAGGGGGGAAAACACTGAAGCTTTCTTT.

The V call is TRBV6-5, the J call TRBJ2-3, with a weak D call TRBD1 (5 bases). Germline V gene data show CDR1 as MNHEY and CDR2 as SVGAGI. The CDR3 has 14 residues. The V end lost 7 bases, the J end lost 3 bases, and 14 bases lay between the germline ends. The CDR3 region is CASNRGSLTDTQYF. The CDR3 DNA follows: TGTGCCAGCAATAGGGGTAGCCTTACAGATACGCAGTATTTT.

V usage is TRBV2 and J usage is TRBJ2-1; D tentatively reads TRBD1 or TRBD2 (5 bases each). Germline-derived CDR1 and CDR2 are SNHLY and FYNNEI. The CDR3 length is 11 residues. V dropped 10 bases and J dropped 13 bases, with 17 bases sitting between them. CDR3 loop: CAITPGTEQFF. CDR3 sequence (DNA): TGTGCCATCACCCCCGGGACGGAACAGTTCTTC. The whole variable domain, remainder taken from reference TRBV2 and TRBJ2-1, is EPEVTQTPSHQVTQMGQEVILRCVPISNHLYFYWYRQILGQKVEFLVSFYNNEISEKSEIFDDQFSVERPDGSNFTLKIRSTKLEDSAMYFCAITPGTEQFFGPGTRLTVL.

With regard to this clone: The sample has other DNA sequences that encode this CDR3 too. CDR3 sequence: CASSLDRLDEKLFF. CDR3 nucleotides: TGTGCCAGCAGCTTAGACAGGCTTGATGAAAAACTGTTTTTT. The genes are TRBV11-2 and TRBJ1-4, with unresolved D. Per the germline V gene, CDR1 is SGHAT and CDR2 is FQNNGV. Trimming took 0 bases from V and 6 from J, leaving 8 bases between them. The CDR3 consists of 14 residues.

The chain has TRBV5-1 and TRBJ2-3; the match to TRBD2 covers 11 bases. Per the germline V gene, CDR1 is SGHRS and CDR2 is YFSETQ. The CDR3 has 15 amino acids. The V gene end was trimmed by 5 bases and the J gene end by 0 bases; junction bases not matched to a gene: 2. The CDR3 protein is CASSRTSGSTDTQYF. CDR3 sequence (DNA): TGCGCCAGCAGTAGGACTAGCGGGAGCACAGATACGCAGTATTTT. The full variable domain, completed using reference TRBV5-1 and TRBJ2-3, is KAGVTQTPRYLIKTRGQQVTLSCSPISGHRSVSWYQQTPGQGLQFLFEYFSETQRNKGNFPGRFSGRQFSNSRSEMNVSTLELGDSALYLCASSRTSGSTDTQYFGPGTRLTVL.

The V call is TRBV12-3 or TRBV12-4, the J call TRBJ2-7; unclear D gene. Deletions cut 4 bases from V and 3 bases from J, with 7 bases between. The CDR3 is 12 amino acids. The CDR3 DNA reads as TGTGCCAGCAGTTACTTGGGCTACGAGCAGTACTTC. This codes for CASSYLGYEQYF.

V gene TRBV4-1 combines with J gene TRBJ1-4; possibly TRBD1 for D (5 bases). CDR1 and CDR2 (germline): MGHRA, YSYEKL. Trimming took off 8 bases at V and 5 bases at J, with 15 bases between the two ends. The CDR3 has 14 residues. The CDR3 sequence: CASGPPGQNEKLFF. CDR3 coding DNA: TGCGCCAGCGGCCCCCCGGGGCAGAATGAAAAACTGTTTTTT.

The rearrangement links TRBV4-3 to TRBJ2-3; possibly TRBD1 or TRBD2 for D (5 bases each). The CDR3 runs 18 residues. Germline CDR1 and CDR2: LGHNA and YSLEER. The ends were cut back, 3 bases at V and 0 bases at J, with 19 bases in the middle. In DNA, the CDR3 is TGCGCCAGCAGCCACCTTCTTAGGGGTAGCGAGAGCACAGATACGCAGTATTTT. Protein product: CASSHLLRGSESTDTQYF.

The rearrangement joins TRBV27 to TRBJ2-7, with 7 bases that match TRBD2. Germline V gene data show CDR1 as MNHEY and CDR2 as SMNVEV (reference sequence). After removal of 3 bases from V and 6 bases from J, the junction contained 5 bases not matched to a gene. This CDR3 spans 13 amino acids. The CDR3 sequence is CASSFAGAPEQYF. The CDR3 nucleotides read TGTGCCAGCAGTTTTGCGGGAGCTCCCGAGCAGTACTTC.

The chain has TRBV30 and TRBJ1-1; D unclear. Per the germline V gene, CDR1 is GTSNPN and CDR2 is SVGIG (reference sequence). V gave up 4 bases and J gave up 1 base, with 10 bases separating them. The CDR3 length is 13 residues. CDR3 coding DNA: TGTGCCTGGACTAGTGTAGGGAACACTGAAGCTTTCTTT. Its translation is CAWTSVGNTEAFF.